This paragraph reports one T cell receptor beta chain. As for time point: blood from clinic visit 5 months post-surgery; TSC patient then seizure free. Only cases whose brain tissue showed the highest T cell transcript signatures were sequenced. Patients received at least one anti-epileptic drug before surgery. Trimming at V came to 1 base and at J to 1 base, leaving 7 bases not matched to a gene. This CDR3 region has 17 residues. In germline, CDR1 is MGHDK, CDR2 SYGVNS. The sample belongs to a study of brain T cells in children with intractable seizures. The assay was immunoSEQ multiplex PCR, and TCRdb's table has in-frame clones only and misses some. The data contain approximately 330,000 clones, nearly 95% of them singletons.

This sample comprised peripheral blood, obtained around 5 months after surgery. The TCR comes from a boy under three years old with tuberous sclerosis and intractable seizures. The chain recombines TRBV25-1 with TRBJ2-3; 8 bases match TRBD2. In DNA, the CDR3 is TGTGCCAGCAGTGAATTAGGGGGACTAGATGGCACAGATACGCAGTATTTT. Translated, it gives CASSELGGLDGTDTQYF.